These T cell receptor beta chains were read from a single sample in a study of T cell responses to AZD1222 COVID-19 vaccine. Generated by immunoSEQ multiplex PCR, the TCRdb table keeps only in-frame clones and is missing some. The sample yields about 140,000 clones, more than 85% seen once. The sequences come from peripheral blood, collected on day 0 of AZD1222 vaccination. The receptor set was obtained from an adult in good health. Each CDR3 is given with its conserved first and last residue. The D gene is left open where the match is weak. Not all rows give a size; the values are once, few, many and, for expanded clones, a class.

abundance	j_gene	v_gene	d_gene	CDR3aa	CDR3nt
NA	TRBJ2-2	TRBV4-3	NA	CASSPRVGYGGELFF	TGCGCCAGCAGCCCAAGGGTGGGGTACGGCGGGGAGCTGTTTTTT
NA	TRBJ1-6	TRBV11-1	NA	CASSLGDPAGSPLHF	TGTGCCAGCAGCTTAGGGGACCCGGCGGGTTCACCCCTCCACTTT
NA	TRBJ2-2	TRBV10-3	NA	CAISEIEGTGELFF	TGTGCCATCAGTGAGATCGAGGGCACCGGGGAGCTGTTTTTT
NA	TRBJ2-1	TRBV4-2	NA	CASSQEPRRSEQFF	TGTGCCAGCAGCCAAGAACCTAGGAGAAGTGAGCAGTTCTTC
once	TRBJ1-1	TRBV30	NA	CAWRVGTLGAFF	TGTGCCTGGAGGGTAGGGACCCTTGGAGCTTTCTTT
NA	TRBJ2-2	TRBV28	NA	CASSPENTGELFF	TGTGCCAGCAGTCCCGAGAACACCGGGGAGCTGTTTTTT
NA	TRBJ1-2	TRBV5-1	NA	CASTWGNGVDSSGYTF	TGCGCCAGCACCTGGGGGAACGGTGTCGACTCTAGCGGCTACACCTTC
NA	TRBJ1-4	TRBV18	NA	CASSPEEGEKLFF	TGTGCCAGCTCCCCCGAAGAAGGGGAAAAACTGTTTTTT
NA	TRBJ2-2	TRBV5-6	NA	CASSLWRFTGELFF	TGTGCCAGCAGCTTGTGGCGGTTCACCGGGGAGCTGTTTTTT
NA	TRBJ1-2	TRBV11-3	TRBD1	CASSFDRVYGYTF	TGTGCCAGCAGCTTCGACAGGGTCTACGGCTACACCTTC
NA	TRBJ2-3	TRBV29-1	NA	CSAAAAAERYF	TGCAGCGCAGCAGCGGCGGCTGAAAGGTATTTT
NA	TRBJ1-2	TRBV9	NA	CASSVGGYGYTF	TGTGCCAGCAGCGTAGGGGGGTATGGCTACACCTTC
NA	TRBJ2-1	TRBV5-1	NA	CASSLGTLHNEQFF	TGCGCCAGCAGCTTGGGGACGTTGCACAATGAGCAGTTCTTC
NA	TRBJ1-1	TRBV29-1	NA	CSVGYRNTEAFF	TGCAGCGTTGGCTACAGAAACACTGAAGCTTTCTTT
once	TRBJ1-6	TRBV11-3	NA	CASSLIGGGGSPLHF	TGTGCCAGCAGCTTGATAGGAGGGGGAGGCTCACCCCTCCACTTT
NA	TRBJ1-4	TRBV5-1	TRBD1	CATRTGGFTNEKLFF	TGCGCCACCCGGACAGGGGGCTTTACTAATGAAAAACTGTTTTTT
NA	TRBJ2-6	TRBV30	NA	CAWRASGANVLTF	TGTGCCTGGAGGGCATCTGGGGCCAACGTCCTGACTTTC